These T cell receptor beta chains were read from a single sample in a study of cytomegalovirus exposure and HLA in healthy donors. The protocol was immunoSEQ multiplex PCR, while the TCRdb copy is restricted to in-frame clones and leaves out a portion. In the table there are tens of thousands of clones, approximately 80% of which are singletons. The sequencing sample was made of PBMCs. These receptors were collected from a woman aged 45-65 years in good health and CMV-seropositive. Each CDR3 is given with its conserved first and last residue. D genes are given only for firm matches. Clone size is not always given. Where it is, it says once, few, many or a class for expanded clones.

j_call clone_size v_call d_call cdr3_nt cdr3_aa
TRBJ1-6 - TRBV7-9 - TGTGCCAGCAGCGGACTACAAAGCTCCTATAATTCACCCCTCCACTTT CASSGLQSSYNSPLHF
TRBJ1-1 - TRBV30 - TGTGCCTGGAGTGCGGAGGTGAACACTGAAGCTTTCTTT CAWSAEVNTEAFF
TRBJ2-7 - TRBV29-1 - TGCAGCGTTGGGAACAGGCTGAGCTCCTACGAGCAGTACTTC CSVGNRLSSYEQYF
TRBJ1-6 - TRBV10-3 TRBD1 TGTGCCATCAGTGGTCAGGGGGGTAATTCACCCCTCCACTTT CAISGQGGNSPLHF
TRBJ1-1 - TRBV7-9 - TGTGCCAGCAAACCCCCCGGGGTGTTCACTGAAGCTTTCTTT CASKPPGVFTEAFF
TRBJ2-5 - TRBV11-3 - TGTGCCAGCAGCTTAGGGGCCCTTCGGGATCAAGAGACCCAGTACTTC CASSLGALRDQETQYF
TRBJ2-1 - TRBV6-1 TRBD2 TGTGCCAGCAGTGCCGGGACTAGCGGGGGGAATGAGCAGTTCTTC CASSAGTSGGNEQFF
TRBJ2-7 - TRBV7-8 - TGTGCCAGCAGCTTAGGACAGAGCTCCTACGAGCAGTACTTC CASSLGQSSYEQYF
TRBJ1-1 - TRBV12-5 - TGTGCTAGTGGTCTAGGCACTGAAGCTTTCTTT CASGLGTEAFF
TRBJ1-2 - TRBV14 TRBD1 TGTGCCAGCAGCCAAGATGGGTACAGGGGGCAGTATGGCTACACCTTC CASSQDGYRGQYGYTF
TRBJ2-3 - TRBV29-1 - TGCAGCTTAAAACGGGTGTTGACAGATACGCAGTATTTT CSLKRVLTDTQYF
TRBJ2-7 once TRBV6-6 - TGTGCCAGCACCGGACGTTTCAGGGACGAGCAGTACTTC CASTGRFRDEQYF
TRBJ1-4 - TRBV5-6 TRBD1 TGTGCCAGCAGCCTGGGACAGGGAAGCAGTTATGAAAAACTGTTTTTT CASSLGQGSSYEKLFF
TRBJ1-5 - TRBV15 - TGTGCCACCAGCACGGGAGGCGGATATAGCAATCAGCCCCAGCATTTT CATSTGGGYSNQPQHF
TRBJ2-5 - TRBV12-2 - TGTGCAAGTCGCTCCCGGACTAGCGGGAGAAATAAAGAGACCCAGTACTTC CASRSRTSGRNKETQYF
TRBJ1-1 - TRBV6-1 - TGTGCCAGCCGACAGGTCCCGAACACTGAAGCTTTCTTT CASRQVPNTEAFF
TRBJ2-3 few TRBV7-8 - TGTGCCAGCAGCTTGGACTACCCCTCCAGAGATACGCAGTATTTT CASSLDYPSRDTQYF
TRBJ1-1 - TRBV19 TRBD1 TGTGCCAGTAGCAGACAGGGGGCGGGAACTACTGAAGCTTTCTTT CASSRQGAGTTEAFF
TRBJ2-5 - TRBV7-9 TRBD2 TGTTCCAGCAGCTTATTCAGCGGGAGAGAGGAGACCCAGTACTTC CSSSLFSGREETQYF
TRBJ1-5 once TRBV19 - TGTGCCAGTAGCAGGGGATTACAGGGTCGACATCAGCCCCAGCATTTT CASSRGLQGRHQPQHF
TRBJ1-2 - TRBV29-1 - TGCAGCGTAGGTACAACAGGGTTTAACTATGGCTACACCTTC CSVGTTGFNYGYTF
TRBJ2-3 - TRBV6-5 - TGTGCCAGCAGTTACTCGGGGTCGGGAACAGATACGCAGTATTTT CASSYSGSGTDTQYF
TRBJ1-2 - TRBV18 - TGTGCCAGCTCACCACCGGCTGGTTATGGCTACACCTTC CASSPPAGYGYTF
TRBJ1-2 - TRBV7-2 - TGTGCCAGCAGCCCCGGACAGTGGAGGAACTATGGCTACACCTTC CASSPGQWRNYGYTF
TRBJ2-2 - TRBV5-1 TRBD2 TGCGCCAGCAGCTTGGAGCGGGGGGGTGCCGGGGAGCTGTTTTTT CASSLERGGAGELFF
TRBJ2-2 - TRBV27 TRBD2 TGTGCCAGCACTGGACTAGCGGCAACCGGGGAGCTGTTTTTT CASTGLAATGELFF
TRBJ2-1 few TRBV6-5 TRBD2 TGTGCCAGCAGTTACTCGAGCGGGAGGCAGTTCTTC CASSYSSGRQFF
TRBJ1-5 - TRBV2 - TGTGCCAGCAGTGAAGGGACACTATATCAGCCCCAGCATTTT CASSEGTLYQPQHF
TRBJ2-3 - TRBV7-8 TRBD2 TGTGCCAGCAGCGGGGGGGTTGGCGGGGACAGCACAGATACGCAGTATTTT CASSGGVGGDSTDTQYF
TRBJ2-7 - TRBV5-4 - TGTGCCAGCAGCTTCAGGGGCGGCTACGAGCAGTACTTC CASSFRGGYEQYF